The subject of this entry is one TCR beta chain. Antigen specificity is unknown. PCR employed 60 Vbeta and 13 Jbeta primers. The assay was immunoSEQ multiplex PCR, and TCRdb's table has in-frame clones only and misses some. The data show roughly 200,000 clones, about 88% seen once. The CDR3 is 14 amino acids. With 4 bases clipped from V and 4 bases from J, the junction kept 7 bases outside the gene matches. Germline-derived CDR1 and CDR2 are SGHRS and YFSETQ. This specimen comes from a study of cytomegalovirus exposure and HLA in healthy donors. For the study at large: Most donors, 81% of roughly 400 genotyped, fell in the Caucasian-associated ancestry cluster. General study findings and limits: The authors judged a highly shared variant cluster likely a sequencing artifact. What a later analysis showed was that several of the most significant clusters appeared linked to common viral pathogens. Earlier analysis found most TCR beta V segments productive about 87% or about 30% of the time.

The clonotype comes from a woman between 25 and 40 years old in good health and CMV-seronegative. The genes are TRBV5-1 and TRBJ2-7; 8 bases fit TRBD1. Source material: PBMCs. The CDR3 region is CASSITGQGYEQYF. The DNA for the CDR3 is TGCGCCAGCAGCATTACCGGACAGGGTTACGAGCAGTACTTC.